This is a list of T cell receptor beta chains from one sample in a study of vaccination and CD4 T cells after COVID-19. Their antigens remain unidentified. TCRdb ran MiXCR on the PCR reads and lists one entry per CDR3 protein. Counted here are tens of thousands of distinct CDR3 sequences, over 60% occurring once; the ten biggest clones make up roughly 15%. Material: CD4+ T cells from blood, cultured in vitro, obtained after SARS-CoV-2 vaccination. The source is a human donor who received a COVID-19 vaccine. The CDR3 runs from the conserved cysteine through the conserved F or W. The order of the fields is V gene, clone size, D gene, J gene, CDR3 protein, CDR3 DNA. D genes are given only for firm matches. Size is omitted from some rows. Given values are once, few, many or a class for expanded clones.

V: TRBV20-1; size: .; D: .; J: TRBJ1-3; CDR3: CSAKEGTDTIYF; DNA: TGCAGTGCGAAAGAAGGTACCGACACCATATATTTT
V: TRBV10-3; size: .; D: TRBD2; J: TRBJ2-3; CDR3: CAISESGGGTTDTQYF; DNA: TGTGCCATCAGTGAGTCTGGCGGGGGTACCACAGATACGCAGTATTTT
V: TRBV24-1; size: few; D: TRBD1; J: TRBJ2-5; CDR3: CATSGSGTGSQETQYF; DNA: TGTGCCACCAGTGGGTCGGGGACAGGTAGTCAAGAGACCCAGTACTTC
V: TRBV7-9; size: .; D: TRBD1; J: TRBJ2-7; CDR3: CASSLFWNRGHEQYF; DNA: TGTGCCAGCAGCTTATTTTGGAACAGGGGGCACGAGCAGTACTTC
V: TRBV20-1; size: few; D: TRBD1; J: TRBJ1-4; CDR3: CSARDGTAEKLFF; DNA: TGCAGTGCTAGAGATGGGACAGCTGAAAAACTGTTTTTT
V: TRBV19; size: .; D: .; J: TRBJ1-2; CDR3: CASSKVGLKMKLNYGYTF; DNA: TGTGCCAGTAGTAAGGTGGGTCTGAAGATGAAGCTAAACTATGGCTACACCTTC
V: TRBV20-1; size: .; D: .; J: TRBJ1-2; CDR3: CSAAPSRPSMGYTF; DNA: TGCAGTGCCGCCCCCTCGAGACCCTCTATGGGCTACACCTTC
V: TRBV5-5; size: .; D: .; J: TRBJ2-7; CDR3: CASSLGGATHEQYF; DNA: TGTGCCAGCAGTCTGGGGGGGGCGACCCACGAGCAGTACTTC
V: TRBV20-1; size: few; D: TRBD1; J: TRBJ1-5; CDR3: CSAISGTGDSNQPQHF; DNA: TGCAGTGCCATTTCCGGGACAGGGGACTCCAATCAGCCCCAGCATTTT
V: TRBV7-9; size: .; D: .; J: TRBJ1-2; CDR3: CASSSRDLTYGYTF; DNA: TGTGCCAGCAGCTCGAGGGATCTTACCTATGGCTACACCTTC
V: TRBV7-9; size: few; D: .; J: TRBJ1-2; CDR3: CASSLQGSTNYGYTF; DNA: TGTGCCAGCAGCTTACAGGGTTCGACGAACTATGGCTACACCTTC
V: TRBV6-1; size: .; D: .; J: TRBJ1-5; CDR3: CASAASGVNQPQHF; DNA: TGTGCCAGCGCAGCATCAGGGGTCAATCAGCCCCAGCATTTT
V: TRBV7-2; size: .; D: TRBD1; J: TRBJ1-5; CDR3: CASSIGTVRKPQHF; DNA: TGTGCCAGCAGCATAGGGACAGTGAGGAAGCCCCAGCATTTT
V: TRBV5-4; size: .; D: .; J: TRBJ2-5; CDR3: CASSSPGGRKETQYF; DNA: TGTGCCAGCAGCTCCCCGGGGGGCCGGAAAGAGACCCAGTACTTC
V: TRBV7-8; size: .; D: TRBD2; J: TRBJ2-7; CDR3: CASTRDYYEQYF; DNA: TGTGCCAGCACTCGGGACTACTACGAGCAGTACTTC
V: TRBV10-3; size: .; D: TRBD1; J: TRBJ1-2; CDR3: CAILQNRGTGGNYGYTF; DNA: TGTGCCATCCTCCAGAACAGGGGGACAGGAGGTAACTATGGCTACACCTTC
V: TRBV7-9; size: .; D: TRBD1; J: TRBJ1-5; CDR3: CASSPGTGDRQPQHF; DNA: TGTGCCAGCAGTCCCGGGACAGGGGATCGGCAGCCCCAGCATTTT
V: TRBV10-1; size: .; D: TRBD1; J: TRBJ2-3; CDR3: CASSLTRTGNADTQYF; DNA: TGCGCCAGCAGTCTTACCCGGACAGGGAACGCAGATACGCAGTATTTT
V: TRBV20-1; size: few; D: TRBD1; J: TRBJ1-5; CDR3: CSARGQRDQPQHF; DNA: TGCAGTGCTAGGGGACAGCGAGATCAGCCCCAGCATTTT
V: TRBV7-2; size: .; D: TRBD1; J: TRBJ2-2; CDR3: CASSSSGTENTGELFF; DNA: TGTGCCAGCAGCTCCTCCGGGACAGAGAACACCGGGGAGCTGTTTTTT
V: TRBV5-3; size: .; D: .; J: TRBJ1-5; CDR3: CASSLERGPNQPQHF; DNA: TGTGCCAGCAGCTTGGAGAGGGGACCGAATCAGCCCCAGCATTTT
V: TRBV20-1; size: .; D: TRBD2; J: TRBJ2-1; CDR3: CSARDRRSGTTYNEQFF; DNA: TGCAGTGCTAGAGATCGGAGATCTGGGACTACTTACAATGAGCAGTTCTTC
V: TRBV28; size: .; D: .; J: TRBJ1-2; CDR3: CASNKVGREGGYTF; DNA: TGTGCCAGCAATAAGGTGGGCAGGGAGGGAGGCTACACCTTC
V: TRBV30; size: .; D: TRBD1; J: TRBJ1-4; CDR3: CAWRGTRQGNEKLFF; DNA: TGTGCCTGGAGGGGAACGAGACAGGGGAATGAAAAACTGTTTTTT
V: TRBV7-6; size: .; D: .; J: TRBJ1-4; CDR3: CASSLAFLSEKLFF; DNA: TGTGCCAGCAGCTTAGCGTTTTTGAGTGAAAAACTGTTTTTT
V: TRBV6-5; size: .; D: .; J: TRBJ2-5; CDR3: CASSYSRVGETQYF; DNA: TGTGCCAGCAGTTACTCTAGGGTTGGGGAGACCCAGTACTTC
V: TRBV27; size: few; D: .; J: TRBJ2-5; CDR3: CASSLSRLETQYF; DNA: TGTGCCAGCAGTTTATCGCGCTTAGAGACCCAGTACTTC
V: TRBV5-4; size: .; D: TRBD2; J: TRBJ2-3; CDR3: CASSKGLGSTDTQYF; DNA: TGTGCCAGCAGCAAGGGACTAGGGTCCACAGATACGCAGTATTTT
V: TRBV24-1; size: few; D: TRBD1; J: TRBJ2-2; CDR3: CATSAQGAWNTGELFF; DNA: TGTGCCACCAGTGCGCAGGGGGCGTGGAACACCGGGGAGCTGTTTTTT
V: TRBV6-2/TRBV6-3; size: few; D: .; J: TRBJ2-5; CDR3: CASSYRPEETQYF; DNA: TGTGCCAGCAGTTACCGGCCAGAAGAGACCCAGTACTTC
V: TRBV20-1; size: few; D: .; J: TRBJ2-4; CDR3: CSARIRGVHLAKNIQYF; DNA: TGCAGTGCTAGAATAAGGGGAGTTCATTTAGCCAAAAACATTCAGTACTTC
V: TRBV2; size: .; D: .; J: TRBJ1-5; CDR3: CASTLNTGSTGQPQHF; DNA: TGTGCCAGCACCTTGAACACGGGGAGCACGGGTCAGCCCCAGCATTTT
V: TRBV7-9; size: .; D: .; J: TRBJ1-5; CDR3: CASSSVWVNSNQPQHF; DNA: TGTGCCAGCAGCTCAGTTTGGGTGAATAGCAATCAGCCCCAGCATTTT
V: TRBV24-1; size: .; D: .; J: TRBJ2-1; CDR3: CATSRGFEQFF; DNA: TGTGCCACCTCCCGAGGGTTTGAGCAGTTCTTC
V: TRBV20-1; size: once; D: TRBD2; J: TRBJ2-3; CDR3: CSATLAGGSNTQYF; DNA: TGCAGTGCTACTCTAGCGGGGGGTTCAAATACGCAGTATTTT
V: TRBV20-1; size: once; D: TRBD2; J: TRBJ2-1; CDR3: CSARDTGRGGNYNEQFF; DNA: TGCAGTGCTAGAGATACGGGCCGCGGGGGGAACTACAATGAGCAGTTCTTC
V: TRBV27; size: few; D: .; J: TRBJ1-6; CDR3: CASSFLDNSPLHF; DNA: TGTGCCAGCAGTTTTCTGGACAATTCACCCCTCCACTTT
V: TRBV6-1; size: .; D: .; J: TRBJ1-5; CDR3: CASTQGTISNQPQHF; DNA: TGTGCCAGCACGCAGGGAACAATAAGCAATCAGCCCCAGCATTTT
V: TRBV27; size: .; D: TRBD1; J: TRBJ1-6; CDR3: CASSADRAPDSPLHF; DNA: TGTGCCAGCAGTGCGGACAGGGCCCCCGATTCACCCCTCCACTTT
V: TRBV6-2/TRBV6-3; size: .; D: TRBD2; J: TRBJ2-3; CDR3: CASSARGLAGTDTQYF; DNA: TGTGCCAGCAGCGCCCGAGGACTAGCGGGGACAGATACGCAGTATTTT
V: TRBV10-1; size: once; D: TRBD1; J: TRBJ1-1; CDR3: CASAAQQGANTEAFF; DNA: TGCGCCAGCGCAGCCCAACAGGGGGCGAACACTGAAGCTTTCTTT
V: TRBV25-1; size: few; D: TRBD2; J: TRBJ2-5; CDR3: CASSAPGLGSETQYF; DNA: TGTGCCAGCAGTGCCCCGGGACTAGGGTCGGAGACCCAGTACTTC
V: TRBV7-2; size: .; D: .; J: TRBJ2-5; CDR3: CASSLGLAGETQYF; DNA: TGTGCCAGCAGCTTAGGGCTAGCAGGGGAGACCCAGTACTTC
V: TRBV12-3/TRBV12-4; size: .; D: TRBD1; J: TRBJ2-6; CDR3: CASSLLGQASSGANVLTF; DNA: TGTGCCAGCAGTTTATTGGGACAGGCTAGCTCTGGGGCCAACGTCCTGACTTTC
V: TRBV14; size: .; D: .; J: TRBJ1-1; CDR3: CASSQAYRNTEAFF; DNA: TGTGCCAGCAGCCAAGCGTACAGGAACACTGAAGCTTTCTTT
V: TRBV5-1; size: .; D: .; J: TRBJ1-1; CDR3: CASSPRDIGYAEAFF; DNA: TGCGCCAGCAGCCCCCGGGATATAGGATACGCTGAAGCTTTCTTT
V: TRBV7-9; size: .; D: TRBD1; J: TRBJ1-1; CDR3: CASSFSDRGTEAFF; DNA: TGTGCCAGCAGCTTCTCTGACAGGGGCACTGAAGCTTTCTTT
V: TRBV21-1; size: few; D: .; J: TRBJ2-7; CDR3: CASSKGTGGEERSYEQYF; DNA: TGTGCCAGCAGCAAAGGGACAGGGGGCGAGGAGAGGTCCTACGAGCAGTACTTC
V: TRBV7-2; size: few; D: .; J: TRBJ1-4; CDR3: CASSLDSRNEKLFF; DNA: TGTGCCAGCAGCCTGGACAGCAGAAATGAAAAACTGTTTTTT
V: TRBV6-5; size: .; D: .; J: TRBJ1-6; CDR3: CASSFRGRESPLHF; DNA: TGTGCCAGCAGTTTCAGGGGAAGAGAATCACCCCTCCACTTT
V: TRBV20-1; size: .; D: .; J: TRBJ1-5; CDR3: CSALVVGSGGPLASNQPQHF; DNA: TGCAGTGCGTTAGTTGTCGGGTCGGGGGGCCCTCTCGCGAGCAATCAGCCCCAGCATTTT
V: TRBV10-3; size: .; D: .; J: TRBJ1-2; CDR3: CAITREWDGRYGYTF; DNA: TGTGCCATCACCAGAGAGTGGGACGGTCGGTATGGCTACACCTTC
V: TRBV30; size: few; D: TRBD1; J: TRBJ1-1; CDR3: CASDRGRGTEAFF; DNA: TGTGCCTCTGACAGGGGGCGCGGCACTGAAGCTTTCTTT